The T cell receptor (beta chain) under discussion was sequenced for a study of T-cell memory formation after mild COVID-19. Whole-study findings and limits: Contracting clones localized mainly to CM and EM when CD4+ and mainly to EMRA when CD8+. There were some responding clones in pre-infection memory, which suggested that cross-reactive memory had joined.

TCRdb re-derived calls from the 5' RACE reads in MiXCR, one entry per CDR3 protein. The table has 300,000 to 350,000 distinct CDR3 sequences, approximately 14% seen once. CDR3 length equals 12 residues. CDR1 SGHAT and CDR2 FQNNGV come from the germline V gene. The V end lost 0 bases, the J end lost 11 bases, and 10 bases lay between the germline ends. This clonotype occurred a few times. Its antigen is currently unknown. Sequencing was performed on PBMCs or a T cell subset sorted from them (not recorded which). The sequence derives from a man aged 18-30 years who had mild COVID-19 (a few samples of this study predate the infection). Cell type and time point are not known. This chain uses TRBV11-2 with TRBJ1-1; D gene unclear. CDR3 nucleotides: TGTGCCAGCAGCTTAGATGTTAGAAGGGCTTTCTTT. Its translation: CASSLDVRRAFF.